The sequence of this TCR beta chain was determined in a study of metastatic and nonmetastatic thyroid tumors. Overall study context: For malignant and benign thyroid patients, tumor or nodule tissue and blood were the sources whose repertoires were compared. Findings and caveats of the study: A significant increase in TCR beta diversity was reportedly seen in malignant thyroid tumors relative to benign nodules, in blood and tumor.

The V and J ends lost 6 bases and 2 bases respectively, with 11 bases between them. This CDR3 contains 14 residues. Patients were all untreated before their thyroid surgery. This clone was counted only a few times. The antigen is undetermined. The sample has other DNA sequences that encode this CDR3 too. Source study methods: The study's classifier, a distant-metastasis tool for papillary thyroid cancer, was built using CDR3 differences across clinicopathological groups. TCRdb reanalyzed the PCR reads via MiXCR. V and J calls and clone size were set by TCRdb, not the authors. The table shows 15,000 to 20,000 clones, with around 22% occurring only once.

Source material: adjacent normal tissue. This sequence joins TRBV12-3 or TRBV12-4 and TRBJ2-1; a weak D match, TRBD1 (5 bases). The receptor's source is a female donor with papillary thyroid cancer or a benign thyroid nodule (not recorded which). Some clones in this sample may be carry-over from other donors' samples. CDR3 bases: TGTGCCAGCAGCCTCTCAGGGACCTACAATGAGCAGTTCTTC. Amino acid sequence: CASSLSGTYNEQFF.